This T cell receptor beta chain was recovered during a study of cytotoxic CD8 clonotypes in ibrutinib-treated CLL. Overall study: The sample average was roughly 240,000 productive templates and 90,000 to 95,000 productive rearrangements. Findings and limits, study-wide: Clonality showed a rise at ibrutinib response that reversed toward baseline at progression. Baseline levels of clonality went above those of age-matched healthy donors and moved with circulating CD8+ T-cell counts.

CDR1 and CDR2 (germline): SGDLS, YYNGEE. J was trimmed by 4 bases and V by 3 bases; bases with no gene match: 8. This CDR3 has 16 amino acids. This clone is large (0.1 to 1%) in the sample. The antigen is unknown. The assay was immunoSEQ multiplex PCR, and TCRdb's table has in-frame clones only and misses some. In the table there are about 29,000 clones, around 63% of which are singletons. The TCR was taken from a human donor with chronic lymphocytic leukemia. The J gene is TRBJ2-3, the V gene TRBV9; 10 bases line up with TRBD2. This sample comprised PBMCs, obtained after 24 months of ibrutinib treatment. The CDR3 DNA reads as TGTGCCAGCAGCGGGGAAGCGGGGGGGGCCCCAGATACGCAGTATTTT. Translation gives CASSGEAGGAPDTQYF.